The 7 T cell receptor delta chains listed next were all sequenced from one sample in a study of gamma-delta T cells after stem cell transplantation. TCRdb called clones from the RT-PCR reads again using CATT. This sample has roughly 190 delta-chain clones, with about 21% found just once. The material sequenced was gamma-delta T cells. These receptors were taken from a human donor. It is not recorded whose cells these are; they may come from a transplant donor. This table probably holds off-target reads from a library built for another chain.

This chain links TRDV2 with TRDJ1; 10 nucleotides match TRDD3. The germline gives CDR1 GEAIGNYY, CDR2 EKD. Trimming took 0 bases from V and 0 from J; bases not matched to a gene: 9. This CDR3 has 18 amino acids. The CDR3 sequence is CACDTLYTGGSYTDKLIF. CDR3 nucleotides: TGTGCCTGTGACACCCTCTATACTGGGGGATCCTACACCGATAAACTCATCTTT.

This clone was counted only a few times. The chain's CDR3 is CAASGIRTAQLFF. The CDR3 bases are TGTGCAGCAAGTGGGATACGGACAGCACAACTCTTCTTT. The chain recombines TRAV29/DV5 with TRDJ2; TRDD3 aligns across 8 bases. J gave up 4 bases and V 2 bases, and 1 base lay outside the gene matches. CDR1 and CDR2 from the germline V gene are NSMFDY and ISSIKDK. The CDR3 has 13 amino acids.

The J gene is TRDJ1, the V gene TRDV2; 8 bases agree with TRDD3. This CDR3 is built from 14 residues. Germline values: CDR1 GEAIGNYY, CDR2 EKD. V lost 1 base to trimming and J lost 5 bases; unmatched junction nucleotides: 5. The CDR3: CACDTLGEEDKLIF. In nucleotides, the CDR3 is TGTGCCTGTGACACTCTGGGGGAAGAAGATAAACTCATCTTT.

The table lists this clone with a few counts. The rearrangement uses TRDV1 and TRDJ1; D is tentatively TRDD2 or TRDD3 (5 bases each). The CDR3 spans 19 residues. Germline V lookup: CDR1 TSWWSYY, CDR2 QGS. Trimming cost V 1 base and J 4 bases, with 25 bases left between them. The DNA for the CDR3 is TGTGCTCTTGGGGAACCCTTCTTTACTACCCCTTATGGGGTCGATAAACTCATCTTT. It encodes CALGEPFFTTPYGVDKLIF.

The rearrangement links TRDV2 to TRDJ1; TRDD3 is a possible D gene (5 bases). CDR1 is GEAIGNYY, CDR2 EKD, per germline. The V end lost 1 base, the J end lost 2 bases, and 19 bases lay between the germline ends. The CDR3 is 17 residues long. The CDR3 coding sequence is TGTGCCTGTGACACTCTGGGACATACCCGACGGACCGATAAACTCATCTTT. This translates into CACDTLGHTRRTDKLIF.

This clone occurred a few times. This CDR3 reads CACDPLGEGGPLTAQLFF. DNA for the CDR3: TGTGCCTGTGACCCCCTCGGCGAGGGAGGTCCTTTGACAGCACAACTCTTCTTT. The gene calls are TRDV2 and TRDJ2, with D unresolved. Trimming took off 3 bases at V and 0 bases at J, with 19 bases between the two ends. CDR1 is GEAIGNYY and CDR2 is EKD in the germline V gene. The CDR3 length is 18 residues.

J is TRDJ1 and V is TRDV2; TRDD3 agrees at 10 bases. This CDR3 region has 16 residues. Germline CDR1 is GEAIGNYY and CDR2 is EKD. Losses at the gene ends were 3 bases for V and 1 base for J; bases not matched to a gene: 7. This chain's CDR3 is CACDDLLGDATDKLIF. CDR3 nucleotide sequence: TGTGCCTGTGACGACCTACTGGGGGATGCCACCGATAAACTCATCTTT.